This record concerns one TCR beta chain sequence. Its antigen is undetermined. These data are taken from a study of T-cell reconstitution after alpha-beta-depleted transplantation in children. The study, taken as a whole, reports: When one year had passed after transplant, most T-cell counts and diversity came from newly produced T cells. Surviving thymic progenitors and recipient T cells were the source of high TCRbeta diversity at day 60 in some patients. After transplant, at about two months, alpha-beta T cells were reportedly derived from several hundred expanded graft clones.

Per the germline V gene, CDR1 is MNHEY and CDR2 is SMNVEV (reference sequence). The V end lost 8 bases, the J end lost 6 bases, and 10 bases lay between the germline ends. CDR3 length: 12 residues. Preparation of the TCRbeta library involved a method that used unique molecular identifiers. TCRdb recomputed calls from the PCR reads with MiXCR, one row per CDR3 protein. The sample consists of around 580,000 distinct CDR3 sequences, 20% to 25% of them appearing once. This specimen was PBMCs, mostly from graft donor cells, taken 360 days after TCRalphabeta/CD19-depleted stem cell transplant. The chain joins TRBV27 to TRBJ2-2; D remains unclear. This sequence was found in a boy in the first two years of life who had a stem cell transplant for acute myeloid leukemia, so the T cells may come from the graft donor. The CDR3 reads CASSWVAGELFF. As DNA, the CDR3 is TGTGCCAGCTCCTGGGTGGCCGGGGAGCTGTTTTTT.